Listed below are T cell receptor beta chains from one sample, sequenced in a study of cytomegalovirus exposure and HLA in healthy donors. The protocol was immunoSEQ multiplex PCR, while the TCRdb copy is restricted to in-frame clones and leaves out a portion. The table records 100,000 or so clones, about 86% of them present only once. The sequencing input was PBMCs. The receptors originated from a woman younger than 30 in good health and CMV-seropositive. CDR3s include the opening cysteine and the closing phenylalanine or tryptophan. The D gene is left open where the match is weak. Expanded clones are given a class, and other clones once, few, many or no size at all.

TRBD2	TRBV28	.	TRBJ2-7	15	TGTGCCAGCAGTTCCGTCGAGCGGGGGACCTACGAGCAGTACTTC	CASSSVERGTYEQYF
TRBD1	TRBV7-6	.	TRBJ2-2	15	TGTGCCAGCAGCCCAGGACAGGGGGGTTCCGGGGAGCTGTTTTTT	CASSPGQGGSGELFF
TRBD2	TRBV5-1	.	TRBJ2-2	14	TGCGCCAGCAGCCCGGGGGGGCGCACCGGGGAGCTGTTTTTT	CASSPGGRTGELFF
.	TRBV2	once	TRBJ1-4	16	TGTGCCAGCAGTGACAGGGCCCAGTCCGAGAATGAAAAACTGTTTTTT	CASSDRAQSENEKLFF
TRBD1	TRBV2	.	TRBJ1-5	16	TGTGCCAGCCTCCTAAATCCAGGGGGGTTAGGTCAGCCCCAGCATTTT	CASLLNPGGLGQPQHF
TRBD1	TRBV7-9	.	TRBJ2-2	18	TGTGCCAGCAGCTTAGGTGTGATCGGGACAGGGAACACCGGGGAGCTGTTTTTT	CASSLGVIGTGNTGELFF
TRBD1	TRBV7-9	once	TRBJ2-5	13	TGTGCCAGCAGGCCGACAGGGGGAGAGACCCAGTACTTC	CASRPTGGETQYF
TRBD1	TRBV11-1	.	TRBJ1-6	16	TGTGCCAGCAGCTACCAAGTAGGGACAGGGAATTCACCCCTCCACTTT	CASSYQVGTGNSPLHF
TRBD1	TRBV4-2	.	TRBJ2-3	15	TGTGCCAGCAGCCAAGATCCAGGGGGCAGAGATACGCAGTATTTT	CASSQDPGGRDTQYF
TRBD1	TRBV27	.	TRBJ2-2	17	TGTGCCAGCAGTTCCTGGCCGGGGACAGGCAACCCCGGGGAGCTGTTTTTT	CASSSWPGTGNPGELFF
.	TRBV28	once	TRBJ2-7	14	TGTGCCAGCAGTCCCCGGCTAGCGAGGATCGAGCAGTACTTC	CASSPRLARIEQYF
TRBD1	TRBV7-9	once	TRBJ1-2	17	TGTGCCAGCAGCTTAGTTTCCGGGACAGGGGGCGACTATGGCTACACCTTC	CASSLVSGTGGDYGYTF
TRBD1	TRBV29-1	.	TRBJ1-5	15	TGCAGCGTTGTCCCGACAGGGGGCAACAATCAGCCCCAGCATTTT	CSVVPTGGNNQPQHF
.	TRBV27	.	TRBJ2-1	15	TGTGCCAGCAGTCTCCTGACTCCCCAAGCCAATGAGCAGTTCTTC	CASSLLTPQANEQFF
TRBD2	TRBV10-3	.	TRBJ2-5	14	TGTGCCATCAGTGAGGTAGAGCGGGAGGAGACCCAGTACTTC	CAISEVEREETQYF
.	TRBV15	.	TRBJ1-6	14	TGTGCCACCAAAGGAGGCTCCTATAATTCACCCCTCCACTTT	CATKGGSYNSPLHF
.	TRBV5-1	once	TRBJ1-2	16	TGCGCCAGCAGCCCAGGGGCCAACAGGGACAACTATGGCTACACCTTC	CASSPGANRDNYGYTF
.	TRBV2	.	TRBJ1-2	11	TGTGCCAGCCACCCGGGGGGGGGCTACACCTTC	CASHPGGGYTF
TRBD1	TRBV6-1	.	TRBJ2-7	14	TGTGCCAGCAGCCCCGGGACAGCGCAGAACGAGCAGTACTTC	CASSPGTAQNEQYF
.	TRBV20-1	.	TRBJ1-1	11	TGCAGTCCCCTGAGCGGCTATGAAGCTTTCTTT	CSPLSGYEAFF
.	TRBV7-8	once	TRBJ1-5	15	TGTGCCAGCAGCTTACGAGAGTTTAGCAATCAGCCCCAGCATTTT	CASSLREFSNQPQHF
.	TRBV19	once	TRBJ2-2	15	TGTGCCAGTAGTATAGTCGGCAGGGGTCGCGGGGAGCTGTTTTTT	CASSIVGRGRGELFF
TRBD2	TRBV2	.	TRBJ2-2	16	TGTGCCAGCACCGGGACTAGCGGGGGGACTCCCGGGGAGCTGTTTTTT	CASTGTSGGTPGELFF
TRBD1	TRBV6-5	.	TRBJ2-1	15	TGTGCCAGCAGTCTGAGGGGGCTAACCTACAATGAGCAGTTCTTC	CASSLRGLTYNEQFF
TRBD1	TRBV12-5	.	TRBJ2-3	17	TGTGCTAGTGGTTTGGTAAAGCAGGGGGCGAGCACAGATACGCAGTATTTT	CASGLVKQGASTDTQYF
.	TRBV6-5	.	TRBJ2-5	15	TGTGCCAGCAGTACAGGCGTAGAGGACCAAGAGACCCAGTACTTC	CASSTGVEDQETQYF
TRBD1	TRBV5-4	.	TRBJ1-6	14	TGTGCCAGCAGCAAGGGACAGGGGACTTCACCCCTCCACTTT	CASSKGQGTSPLHF
.	TRBV18	.	TRBJ1-1	13	TGTGCCAGCTCACCCAGGTTGAACACTGAAGCTTTCTTT	CASSPRLNTEAFF
.	TRBV25-1	.	TRBJ1-6	13	TGTGCCAGCAGTGCCGGGATGAATTCACCCCTCCACTTT	CASSAGMNSPLHF
TRBD2	TRBV5-1	.	TRBJ2-3	16	TGCGCCAGCAGCTCCGGACTAGCGGGTTTCACAGATACGCAGTATTTT	CASSSGLAGFTDTQYF
.	TRBV5-1	.	TRBJ2-2	15	TGCGCCAGCAGCTTGACGGGACTGAACACCGGGGAGCTGTTTTTT	CASSLTGLNTGELFF
.	TRBV19	once	TRBJ1-1	11	TGTGCCACCAGAGGGGACCGGGAGGCTTTCTTT	CATRGDREAFF
TRBD2	TRBV28	.	TRBJ2-1	14	TGTGCCAGCACACGACTAGCGGGAGAAATCGAGCAGTTCTTC	CASTRLAGEIEQFF
TRBD2	TRBV27	.	TRBJ2-1	15	TGTGCCAGCAGTTTAAAGCGGGGCTCCTACAATGAGCAGTTCTTC	CASSLKRGSYNEQFF
TRBD1	TRBV7-9	.	TRBJ2-5	17	TGTGCCAGCAGCTTAGTGGGACAGTCCGACCCCGAAGAGACCCAGTACTTC	CASSLVGQSDPEETQYF
.	TRBV5-1	.	TRBJ2-2	16	TGCGCCAGCACCCGAACTACAGGAGCGAACACCGGGGAGCTGTTTTTT	CASTRTTGANTGELFF
.	TRBV21-1	.	TRBJ2-7	16	TGTGCCAGCAGCAGGGGGACAGACTACACAAACTACGAGCAGTACTTC	CASSRGTDYTNYEQYF